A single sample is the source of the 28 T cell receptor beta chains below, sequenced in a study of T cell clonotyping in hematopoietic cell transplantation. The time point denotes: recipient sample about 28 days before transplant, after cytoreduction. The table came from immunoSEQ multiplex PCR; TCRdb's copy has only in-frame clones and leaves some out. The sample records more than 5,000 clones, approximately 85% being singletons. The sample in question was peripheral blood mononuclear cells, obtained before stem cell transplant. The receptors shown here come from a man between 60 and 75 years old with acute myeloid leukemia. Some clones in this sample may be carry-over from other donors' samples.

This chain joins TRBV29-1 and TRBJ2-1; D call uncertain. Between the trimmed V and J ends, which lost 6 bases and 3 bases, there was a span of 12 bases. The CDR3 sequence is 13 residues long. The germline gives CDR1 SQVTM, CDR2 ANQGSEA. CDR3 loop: CSVDQRHYNEQFF. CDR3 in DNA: TGCAGCGTCGATCAAAGGCACTACAATGAGCAGTTCTTC.

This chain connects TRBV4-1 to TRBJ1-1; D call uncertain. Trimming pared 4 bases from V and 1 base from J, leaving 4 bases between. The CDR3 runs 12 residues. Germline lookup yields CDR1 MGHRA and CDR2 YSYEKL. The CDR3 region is CASSRENTEAFF. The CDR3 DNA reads TGCGCCAGCAGCCGAGAGAACACTGAAGCTTTCTTT.

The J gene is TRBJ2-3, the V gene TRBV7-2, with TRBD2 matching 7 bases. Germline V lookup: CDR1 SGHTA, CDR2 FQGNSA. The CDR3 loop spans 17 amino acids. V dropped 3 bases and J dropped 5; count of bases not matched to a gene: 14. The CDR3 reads CASSFRLVGGVIDTQYF. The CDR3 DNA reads TGTGCCAGCAGCTTTCGACTAGTGGGAGGGGTCATAGATACGCAGTATTTT.

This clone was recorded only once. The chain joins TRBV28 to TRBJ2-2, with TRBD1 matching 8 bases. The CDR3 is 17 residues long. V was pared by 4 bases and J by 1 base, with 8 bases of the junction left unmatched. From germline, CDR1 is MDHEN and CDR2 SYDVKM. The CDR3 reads CASSSIQGGLNTGELFF. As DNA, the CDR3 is TGTGCCAGCAGTTCGATACAGGGGGGTCTGAACACCGGGGAGCTGTTTTTT.

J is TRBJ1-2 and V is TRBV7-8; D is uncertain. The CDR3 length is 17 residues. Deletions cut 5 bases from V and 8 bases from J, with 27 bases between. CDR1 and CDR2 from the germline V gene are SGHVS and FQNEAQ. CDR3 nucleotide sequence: TGTGCCAGCAGCCTCCCTCGGTTCGGAGGTATTGTGAGCGGCTACACCTTC. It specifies CASSLPRFGGIVSGYTF.

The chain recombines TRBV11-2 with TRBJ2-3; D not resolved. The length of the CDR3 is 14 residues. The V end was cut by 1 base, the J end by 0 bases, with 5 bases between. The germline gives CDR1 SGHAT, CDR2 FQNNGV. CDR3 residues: CASSLASSTDTQYF. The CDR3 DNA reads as TGTGCCAGCAGCTTAGCGTCTAGCACAGATACGCAGTATTTT.

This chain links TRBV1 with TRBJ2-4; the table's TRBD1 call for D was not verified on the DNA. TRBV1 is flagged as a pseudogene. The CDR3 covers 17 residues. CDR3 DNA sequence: TGCACCATCGGGCCTTACCAGGGGGCTTCTACCAAAAACATTCAGTACTTC. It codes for CTIGPYQGASTKNIQYF.

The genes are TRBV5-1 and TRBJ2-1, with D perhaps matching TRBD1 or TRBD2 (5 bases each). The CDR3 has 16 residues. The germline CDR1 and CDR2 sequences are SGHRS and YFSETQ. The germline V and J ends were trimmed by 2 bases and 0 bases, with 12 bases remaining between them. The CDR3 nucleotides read TGCGCCAGCAGCTTTGGGGGATCGAGCTCCTACAATGAGCAGTTCTTC. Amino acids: CASSFGGSSSYNEQFF.

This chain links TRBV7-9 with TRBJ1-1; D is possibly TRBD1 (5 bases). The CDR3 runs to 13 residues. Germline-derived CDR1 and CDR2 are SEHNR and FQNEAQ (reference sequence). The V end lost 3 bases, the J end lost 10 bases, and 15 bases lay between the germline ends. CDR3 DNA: TGTGCCAGCAGCTTCCAGGGTGCAAACGGAGCTTTCTTT. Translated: CASSFQGANGAFF.

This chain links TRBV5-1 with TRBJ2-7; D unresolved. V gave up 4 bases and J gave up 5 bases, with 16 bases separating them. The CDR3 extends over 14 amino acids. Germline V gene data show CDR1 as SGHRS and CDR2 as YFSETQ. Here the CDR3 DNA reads TGCGCCAGCAGCCCGGAGATAGCCGCGAACGAGCAGTACTTC. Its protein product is CASSPEIAANEQYF. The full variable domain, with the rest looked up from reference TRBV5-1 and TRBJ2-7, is KAGVTQTPRYLIKTRGQQVTLSCSPISGHRSVSWYQQTPGQGLQFLFEYFSETQRNKGNFPGRFSGRQFSNSRSEMNVSTLELGDSALYLCASSPEIAANEQYFGPGTRLTVT.

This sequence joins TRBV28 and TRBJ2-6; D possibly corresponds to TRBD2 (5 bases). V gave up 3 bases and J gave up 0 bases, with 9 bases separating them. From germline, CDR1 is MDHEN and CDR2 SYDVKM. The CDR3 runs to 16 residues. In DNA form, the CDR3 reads TGTGCCAGCAGTTTGGCGGGTCACTCTGGGGCCAACGTCCTGACTTTC. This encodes CASSLAGHSGANVLTF.

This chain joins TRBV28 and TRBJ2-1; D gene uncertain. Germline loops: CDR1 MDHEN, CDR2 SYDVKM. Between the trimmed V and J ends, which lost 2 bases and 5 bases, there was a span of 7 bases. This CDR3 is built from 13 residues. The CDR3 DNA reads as TGTGCCAGCAGTTTAACCCAGAACAATGAGCAGTTCTTC. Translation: CASSLTQNNEQFF.

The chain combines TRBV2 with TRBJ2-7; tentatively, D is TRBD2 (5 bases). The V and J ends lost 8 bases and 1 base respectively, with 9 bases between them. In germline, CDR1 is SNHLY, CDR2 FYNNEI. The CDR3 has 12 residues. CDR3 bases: TGTGCCAGCTCTAGCAGTTCCTACGAGCAGTACTTC. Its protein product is CASSSSSYEQYF.

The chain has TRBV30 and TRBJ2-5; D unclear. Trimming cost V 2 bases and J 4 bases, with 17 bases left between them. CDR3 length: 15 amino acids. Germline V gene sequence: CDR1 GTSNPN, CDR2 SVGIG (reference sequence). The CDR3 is CAWSSGFGLLETQYF. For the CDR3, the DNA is TGTGCCTGGAGTAGTGGGTTCGGGCTGTTAGAGACCCAGTACTTC.

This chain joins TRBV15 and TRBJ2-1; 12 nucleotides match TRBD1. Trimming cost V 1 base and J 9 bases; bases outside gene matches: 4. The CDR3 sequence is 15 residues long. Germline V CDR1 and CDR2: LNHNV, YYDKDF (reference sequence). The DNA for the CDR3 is TGTGCCACCAGCAGAGTGGGACAGGGGGCTGGTGAGCAGTTCTTC. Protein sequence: CATSRVGQGAGEQFF. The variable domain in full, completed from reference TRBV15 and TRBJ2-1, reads DAMVIQNPRYQVTQFGKPVTLSCSQTLNHNVMYWYQQKSSQAPKLLFHYYDKDFNNEADTPDNFQSRRPNTSFCFLDIRSPGLGDTAMYLCATSRVGQGAGEQFFGPGTRLTVL.

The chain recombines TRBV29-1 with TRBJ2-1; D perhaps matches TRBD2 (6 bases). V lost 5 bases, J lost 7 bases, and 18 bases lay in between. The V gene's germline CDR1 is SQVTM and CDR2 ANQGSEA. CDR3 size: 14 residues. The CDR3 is CSVSGTAITNEQFF. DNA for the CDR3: TGCAGCGTTTCCGGGACTGCCATCACGAATGAGCAGTTCTTC.

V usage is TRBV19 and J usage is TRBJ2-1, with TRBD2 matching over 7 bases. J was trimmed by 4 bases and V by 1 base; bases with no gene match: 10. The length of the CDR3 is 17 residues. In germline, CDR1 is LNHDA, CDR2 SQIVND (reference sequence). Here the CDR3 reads CASSIGGGLVMYNEQFF. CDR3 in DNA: TGTGCCAGTAGTATAGGGGGAGGGTTGGTTATGTACAATGAGCAGTTCTTC. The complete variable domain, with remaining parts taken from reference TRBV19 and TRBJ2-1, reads DGGITQSPKYLFRKEGQNVTLSCEQNLNHDAMYWYRQDPGQGLRLIYYSQIVNDFQKGDIAEGYSVSREKKESFPLTVTSAQKNPTAFYLCASSIGGGLVMYNEQFFGPGTRLTVL.

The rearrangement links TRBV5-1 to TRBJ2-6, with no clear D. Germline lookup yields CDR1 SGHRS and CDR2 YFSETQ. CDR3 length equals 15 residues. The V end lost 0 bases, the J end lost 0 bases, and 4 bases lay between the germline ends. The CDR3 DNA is TGCGCCAGCAGCTTGGATATCTCTGGGGCCAACGTCCTGACTTTC. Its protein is CASSLDISGANVLTF. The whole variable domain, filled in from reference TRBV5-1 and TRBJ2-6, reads KAGVTQTPRYLIKTRGQQVTLSCSPISGHRSVSWYQQTPGQGLQFLFEYFSETQRNKGNFPGRFSGRQFSNSRSEMNVSTLELGDSALYLCASSLDISGANVLTFGAGSRLTVL.

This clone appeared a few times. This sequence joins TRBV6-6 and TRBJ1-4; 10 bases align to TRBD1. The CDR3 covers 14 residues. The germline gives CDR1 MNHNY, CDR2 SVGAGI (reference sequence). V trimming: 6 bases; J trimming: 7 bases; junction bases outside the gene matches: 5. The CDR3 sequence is CASRAGTGVEKLFF. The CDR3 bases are TGTGCCAGCAGGGCCGGGACAGGGGTTGAAAAACTGTTTTTT.

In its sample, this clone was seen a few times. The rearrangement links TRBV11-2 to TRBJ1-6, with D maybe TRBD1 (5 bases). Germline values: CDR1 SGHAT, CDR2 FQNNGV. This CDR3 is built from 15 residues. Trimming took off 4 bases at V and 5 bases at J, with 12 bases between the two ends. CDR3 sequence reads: CASSYDRDDNSPLHF. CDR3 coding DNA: TGTGCCAGCAGCTACGACCGGGACGATAATTCACCCCTCCACTTT. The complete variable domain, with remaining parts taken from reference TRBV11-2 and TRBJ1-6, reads EAGVAQSPRYKIIEKRQSVAFWCNPISGHATLYWYQQILGQGPKLLIQFQNNGVVDDSQLPKDRFSAERLKGVDSTLKIQPAKLEDSAVYLCASSYDRDDNSPLHFGNGTRLTVT.

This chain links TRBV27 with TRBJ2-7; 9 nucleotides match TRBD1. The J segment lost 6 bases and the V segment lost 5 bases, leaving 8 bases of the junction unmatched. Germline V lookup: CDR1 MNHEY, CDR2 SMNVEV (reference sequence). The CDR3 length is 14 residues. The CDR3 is CASSPTGTGFEQYF. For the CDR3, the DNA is TGTGCCAGCAGTCCCACCGGGACAGGGTTCGAGCAGTACTTC.

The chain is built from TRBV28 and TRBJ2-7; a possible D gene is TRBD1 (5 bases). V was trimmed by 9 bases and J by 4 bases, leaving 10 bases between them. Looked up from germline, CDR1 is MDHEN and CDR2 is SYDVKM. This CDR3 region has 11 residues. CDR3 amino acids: CASGSGYEQYF. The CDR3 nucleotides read TGTGCCAGTGGTTCAGGGTACGAGCAGTACTTC.

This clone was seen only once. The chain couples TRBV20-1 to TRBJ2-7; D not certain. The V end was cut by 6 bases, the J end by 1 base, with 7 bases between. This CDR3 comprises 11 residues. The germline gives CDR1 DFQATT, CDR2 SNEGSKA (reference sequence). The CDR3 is CSAGRSYEQYF. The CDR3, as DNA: TGCAGTGCAGGCCGGTCCTACGAGCAGTACTTC.

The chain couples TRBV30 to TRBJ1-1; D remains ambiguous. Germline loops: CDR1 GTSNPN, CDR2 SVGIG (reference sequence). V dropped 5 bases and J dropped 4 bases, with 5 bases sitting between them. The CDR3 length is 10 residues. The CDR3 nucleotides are TGTGCCTGGGGGTTCACTGAAGCTTTCTTT. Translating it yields CAWGFTEAFF.

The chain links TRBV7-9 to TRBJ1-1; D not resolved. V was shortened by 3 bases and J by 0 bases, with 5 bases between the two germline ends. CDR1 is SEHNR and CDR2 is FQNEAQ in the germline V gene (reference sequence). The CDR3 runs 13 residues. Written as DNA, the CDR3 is TGTGCCAGCAGCTTGCAAGTGAACACTGAAGCTTTCTTT. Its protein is CASSLQVNTEAFF.

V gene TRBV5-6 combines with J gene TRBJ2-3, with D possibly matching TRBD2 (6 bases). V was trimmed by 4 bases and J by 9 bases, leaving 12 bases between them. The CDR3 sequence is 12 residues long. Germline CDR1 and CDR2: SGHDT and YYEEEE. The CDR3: CASSPNRGTQYF. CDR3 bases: TGTGCCAGCAGCCCTAACCGGGGGACGCAGTATTTT.

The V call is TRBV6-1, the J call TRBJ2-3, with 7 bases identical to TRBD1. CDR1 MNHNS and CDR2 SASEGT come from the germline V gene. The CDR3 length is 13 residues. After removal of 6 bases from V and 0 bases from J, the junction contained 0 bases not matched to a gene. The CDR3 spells CASRDRSTDTQYF. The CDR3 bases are TGTGCCAGCAGGGACAGGAGCACAGATACGCAGTATTTT.

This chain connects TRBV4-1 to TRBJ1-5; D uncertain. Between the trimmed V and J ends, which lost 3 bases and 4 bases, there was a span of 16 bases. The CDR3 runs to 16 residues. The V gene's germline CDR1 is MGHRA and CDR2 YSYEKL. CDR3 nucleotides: TGCGCCAGCAGCCATCAAATCGAATTCAGAAATCAGCCCCAGCATTTT. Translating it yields CASSHQIEFRNQPQHF.